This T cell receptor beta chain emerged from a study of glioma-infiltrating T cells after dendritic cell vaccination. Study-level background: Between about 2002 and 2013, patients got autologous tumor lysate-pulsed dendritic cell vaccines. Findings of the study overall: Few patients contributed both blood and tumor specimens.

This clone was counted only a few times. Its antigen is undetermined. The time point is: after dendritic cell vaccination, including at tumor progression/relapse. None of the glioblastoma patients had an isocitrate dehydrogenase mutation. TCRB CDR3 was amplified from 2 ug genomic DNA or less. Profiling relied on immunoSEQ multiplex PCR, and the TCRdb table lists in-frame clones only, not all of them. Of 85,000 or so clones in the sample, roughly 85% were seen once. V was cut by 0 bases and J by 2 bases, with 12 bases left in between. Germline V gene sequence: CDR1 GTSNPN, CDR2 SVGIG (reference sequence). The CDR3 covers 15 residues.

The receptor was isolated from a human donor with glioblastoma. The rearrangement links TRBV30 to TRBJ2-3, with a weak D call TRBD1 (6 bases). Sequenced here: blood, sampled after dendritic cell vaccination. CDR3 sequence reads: CAWSVGQIPTDTQYF. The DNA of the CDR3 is TGTGCCTGGAGTGTTGGACAGATACCCACAGATACGCAGTATTTT. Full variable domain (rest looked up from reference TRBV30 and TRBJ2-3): SQTIHQWPATLVQPVGSPLSLECTVEGTSNPNLYWYRQAAGRGLQLLFYSVGIGQISSEVPQNLSASRPQDRQFILSSKKLLLSDSGFYLCAWSVGQIPTDTQYFGPGTRLTVL.